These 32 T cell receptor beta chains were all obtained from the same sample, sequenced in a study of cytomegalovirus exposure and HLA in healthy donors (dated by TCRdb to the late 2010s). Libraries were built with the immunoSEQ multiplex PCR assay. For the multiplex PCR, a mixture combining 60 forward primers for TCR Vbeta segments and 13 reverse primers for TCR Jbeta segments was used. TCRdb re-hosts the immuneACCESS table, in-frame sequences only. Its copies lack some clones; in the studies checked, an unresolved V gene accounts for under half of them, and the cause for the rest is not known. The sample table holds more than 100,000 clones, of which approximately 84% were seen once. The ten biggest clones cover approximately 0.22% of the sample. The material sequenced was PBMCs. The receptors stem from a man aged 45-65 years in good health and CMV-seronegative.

This CDR3 reads CASSLYNNEQFF. CDR3 sequence (DNA): TGCGCCAGCAGCTTATATAACAATGAGCAGTTCTTC. V and J are TRBV5-1 and TRBJ2-1; D gene ambiguous. The CDR3 has 12 amino acids. V gave up 2 bases and J gave up 5 bases, with 5 bases separating them. Germline assignment: CDR1 SGHRS and CDR2 YFSETQ.

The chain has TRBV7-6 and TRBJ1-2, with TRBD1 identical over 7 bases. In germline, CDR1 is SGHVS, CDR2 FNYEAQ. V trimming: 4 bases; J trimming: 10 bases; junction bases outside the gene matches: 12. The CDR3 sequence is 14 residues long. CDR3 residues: CASSWSRDSPLYTF. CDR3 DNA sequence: TGTGCCAGCAGCTGGTCCCGGGACAGCCCTCTCTACACCTTC. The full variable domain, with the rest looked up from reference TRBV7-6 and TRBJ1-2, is GAGVSQSPRYKVTKRGQDVALRCDPISGHVSLYWYRQALGQGPEFLTYFNYEAQQDKSGLPNDRFSAERPEGSISTLTIQRTEQRDSAMYRCASSWSRDSPLYTFGSGTRLTVV.

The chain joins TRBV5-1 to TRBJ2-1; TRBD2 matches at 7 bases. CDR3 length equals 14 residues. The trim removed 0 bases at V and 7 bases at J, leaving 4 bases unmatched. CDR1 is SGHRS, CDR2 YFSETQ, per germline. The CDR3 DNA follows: TGCGCCAGCAGCTTGGCAGCGGGGAATAATGAGCAGTTCTTC. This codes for CASSLAAGNNEQFF.

CDR3 nucleotides: TGCGCCAGCAGCTACGACAGGATTCAAGAGACCCAGTACTTC. It yields the protein CASSYDRIQETQYF. The rearrangement links TRBV5-1 to TRBJ2-5; D possibly corresponds to TRBD1 (6 bases). The ends were cut back, 3 bases at V and 2 bases at J, with 11 bases in the middle. The CDR3 spans 14 residues. Germline V lookup: CDR1 SGHRS, CDR2 YFSETQ.

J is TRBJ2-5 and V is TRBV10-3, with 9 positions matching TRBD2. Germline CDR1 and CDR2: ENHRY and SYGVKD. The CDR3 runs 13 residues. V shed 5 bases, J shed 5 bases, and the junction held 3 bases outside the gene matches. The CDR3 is CAISLAGYETQYF. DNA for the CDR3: TGTGCCATCAGTCTAGCGGGGTATGAGACCCAGTACTTC.

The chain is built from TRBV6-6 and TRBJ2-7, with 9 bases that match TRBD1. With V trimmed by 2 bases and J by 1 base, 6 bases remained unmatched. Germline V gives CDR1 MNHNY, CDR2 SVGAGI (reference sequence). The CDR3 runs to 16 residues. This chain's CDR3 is CASSYRDRVGSYEQYF. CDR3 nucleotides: TGTGCCAGCAGTTACAGGGACAGGGTCGGTTCCTACGAGCAGTACTTC.

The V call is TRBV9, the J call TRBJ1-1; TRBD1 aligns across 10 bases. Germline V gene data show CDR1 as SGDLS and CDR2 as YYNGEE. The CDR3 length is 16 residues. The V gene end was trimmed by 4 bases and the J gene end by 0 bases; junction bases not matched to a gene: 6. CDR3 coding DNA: TGTGCCAGCAGCCAGGGACAGGGGACTATGAACACTGAAGCTTTCTTT. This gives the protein CASSQGQGTMNTEAFF.

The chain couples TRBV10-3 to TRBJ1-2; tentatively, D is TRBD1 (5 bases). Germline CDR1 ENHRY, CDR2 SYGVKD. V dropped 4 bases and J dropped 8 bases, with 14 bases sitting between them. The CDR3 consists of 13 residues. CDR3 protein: CAISGAGRDGYTF. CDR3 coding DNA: TGTGCCATCAGTGGAGCGGGGAGGGACGGCTACACCTTC.

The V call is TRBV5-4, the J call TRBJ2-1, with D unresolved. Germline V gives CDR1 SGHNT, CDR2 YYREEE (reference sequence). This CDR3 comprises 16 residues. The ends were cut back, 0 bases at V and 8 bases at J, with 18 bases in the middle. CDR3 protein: CASSLGWADPSDEQFF. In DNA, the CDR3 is TGTGCCAGCAGCTTGGGGTGGGCAGATCCTTCCGATGAGCAGTTCTTC.

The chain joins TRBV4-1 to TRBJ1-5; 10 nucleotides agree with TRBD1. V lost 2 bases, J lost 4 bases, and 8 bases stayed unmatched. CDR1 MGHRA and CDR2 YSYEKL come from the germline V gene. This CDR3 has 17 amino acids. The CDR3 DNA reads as TGCGCCAGCAGCCAAATCGGGACAGGGGAACTTAATCAGCCCCAGCATTTT. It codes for CASSQIGTGELNQPQHF.

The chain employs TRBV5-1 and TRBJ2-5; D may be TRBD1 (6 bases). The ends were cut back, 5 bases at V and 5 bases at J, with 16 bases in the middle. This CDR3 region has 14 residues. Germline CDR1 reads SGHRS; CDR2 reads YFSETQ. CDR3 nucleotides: TGCGCCAGCAGACCGCAGGGGCTTGGGGAGACCCAGTACTTC. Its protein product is CASRPQGLGETQYF.

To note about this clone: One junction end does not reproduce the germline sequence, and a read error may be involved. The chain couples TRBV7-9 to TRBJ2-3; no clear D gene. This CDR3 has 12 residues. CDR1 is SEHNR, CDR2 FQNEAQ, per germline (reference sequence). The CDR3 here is CSSSEGGDTQYF. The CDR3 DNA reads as TGTTCCAGCAGCGAAGGCGGCGATACGCAGTATTTT.

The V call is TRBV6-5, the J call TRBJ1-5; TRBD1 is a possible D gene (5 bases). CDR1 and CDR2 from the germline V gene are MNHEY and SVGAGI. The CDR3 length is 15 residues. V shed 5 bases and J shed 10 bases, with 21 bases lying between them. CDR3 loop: CASSARGGMGLPQHF. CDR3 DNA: TGTGCCAGCAGTGCTCGGGGGGGAATGGGATTACCCCAGCATTTT.

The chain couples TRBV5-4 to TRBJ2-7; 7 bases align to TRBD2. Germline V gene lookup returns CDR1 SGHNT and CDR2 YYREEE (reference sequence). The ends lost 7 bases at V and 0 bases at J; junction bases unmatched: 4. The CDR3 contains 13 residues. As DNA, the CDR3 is TGTGCCAGCGGACTAGGCCTCTCCTACGAGCAGTACTTC. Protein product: CASGLGLSYEQYF.

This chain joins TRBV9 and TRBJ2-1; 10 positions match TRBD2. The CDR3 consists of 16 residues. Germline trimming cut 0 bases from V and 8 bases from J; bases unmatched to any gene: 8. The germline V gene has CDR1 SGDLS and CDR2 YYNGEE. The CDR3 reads CASSVGAGGPSDEQFF. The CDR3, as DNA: TGTGCCAGCAGCGTAGGAGCGGGAGGGCCTTCAGATGAGCAGTTCTTC.

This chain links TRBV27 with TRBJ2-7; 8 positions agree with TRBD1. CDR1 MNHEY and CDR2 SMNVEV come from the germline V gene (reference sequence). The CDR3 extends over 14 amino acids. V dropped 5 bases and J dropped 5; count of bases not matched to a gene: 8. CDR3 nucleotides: TGTGCCAGCAGTCCTATAGACAGGGGCAACGAGCAGTACTTC. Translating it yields CASSPIDRGNEQYF.

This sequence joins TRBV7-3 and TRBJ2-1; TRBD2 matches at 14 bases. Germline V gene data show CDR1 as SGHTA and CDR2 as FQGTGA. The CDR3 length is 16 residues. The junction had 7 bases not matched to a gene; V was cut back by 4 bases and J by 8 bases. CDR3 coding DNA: TGTGCCAGCAGCTCCCTGACTAGCGGGGGGGCGGATGAGCAGTTCTTC. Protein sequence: CASSSLTSGGADEQFF.

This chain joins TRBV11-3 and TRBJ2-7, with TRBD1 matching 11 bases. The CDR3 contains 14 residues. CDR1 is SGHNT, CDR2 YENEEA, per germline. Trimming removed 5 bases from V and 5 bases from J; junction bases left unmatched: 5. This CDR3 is CASSPRDRGNEQYF. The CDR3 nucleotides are TGTGCCAGCAGCCCGCGGGACAGGGGGAACGAGCAGTACTTC.

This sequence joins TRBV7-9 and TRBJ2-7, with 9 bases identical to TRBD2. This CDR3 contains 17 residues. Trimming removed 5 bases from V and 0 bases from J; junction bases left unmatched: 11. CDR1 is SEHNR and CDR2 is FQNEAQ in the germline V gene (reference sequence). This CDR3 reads CASSAGALAGTSYEQYF. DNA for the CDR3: TGTGCCAGCAGCGCGGGGGCGCTAGCGGGGACCTCCTACGAGCAGTACTTC.

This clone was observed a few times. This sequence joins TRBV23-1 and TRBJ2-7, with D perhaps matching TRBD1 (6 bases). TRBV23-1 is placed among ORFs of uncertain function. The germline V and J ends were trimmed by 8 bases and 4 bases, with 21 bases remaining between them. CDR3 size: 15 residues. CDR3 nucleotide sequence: TGCGCCAGCCCTCCCCGGGACACGATCTTTTACGAGCAGTACTTC. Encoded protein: CASPPRDTIFYEQYF.

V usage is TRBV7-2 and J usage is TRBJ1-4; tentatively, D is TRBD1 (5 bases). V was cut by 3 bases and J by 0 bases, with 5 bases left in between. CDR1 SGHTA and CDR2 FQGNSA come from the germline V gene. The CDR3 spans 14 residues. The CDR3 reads CASSFRATNEKLFF. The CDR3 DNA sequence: TGTGCCAGCAGCTTCAGGGCAACTAATGAAAAACTGTTTTTT. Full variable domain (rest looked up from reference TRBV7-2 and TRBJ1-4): GAGVSQSPSNKVTEKGKDVELRCDPISGHTALYWYRQSLGQGLEFLIYFQGNSAPDKSGLPSDRFSAERTGGSVSTLTIQRTQQEDSAVYLCASSFRATNEKLFFGSGTQLSVL.

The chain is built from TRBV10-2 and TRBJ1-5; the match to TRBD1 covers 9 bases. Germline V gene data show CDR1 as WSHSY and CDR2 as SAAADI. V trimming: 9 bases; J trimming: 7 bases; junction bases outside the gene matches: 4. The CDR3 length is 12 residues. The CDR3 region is CASTGGRQPQHF. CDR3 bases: TGCGCCAGTACAGGGGGCCGGCAGCCCCAGCATTTT.

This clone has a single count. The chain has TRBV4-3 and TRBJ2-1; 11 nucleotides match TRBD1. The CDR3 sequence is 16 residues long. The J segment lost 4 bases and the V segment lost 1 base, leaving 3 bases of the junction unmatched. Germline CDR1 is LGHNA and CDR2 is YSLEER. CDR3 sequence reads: CASSQGTGGWYNEQFF. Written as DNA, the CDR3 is TGCGCCAGCAGCCAAGGGACAGGGGGCTGGTACAATGAGCAGTTCTTC.

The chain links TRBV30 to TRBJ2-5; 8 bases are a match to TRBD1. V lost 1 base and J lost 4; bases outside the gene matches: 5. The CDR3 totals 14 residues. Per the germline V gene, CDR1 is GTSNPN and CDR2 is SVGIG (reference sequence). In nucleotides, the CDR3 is TGTGCCTGGAGTGCGACAGGGGTCGGAGAGACCCAGTACTTC. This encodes CAWSATGVGETQYF.

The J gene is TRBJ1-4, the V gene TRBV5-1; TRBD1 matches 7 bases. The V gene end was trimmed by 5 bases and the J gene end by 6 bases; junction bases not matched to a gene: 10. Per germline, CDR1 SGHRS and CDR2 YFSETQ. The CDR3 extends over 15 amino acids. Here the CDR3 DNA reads TGCGCCAGCAGACTCAGACAGGGTAATGATGAAAAACTGTTTTTT. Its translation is CASRLRQGNDEKLFF.

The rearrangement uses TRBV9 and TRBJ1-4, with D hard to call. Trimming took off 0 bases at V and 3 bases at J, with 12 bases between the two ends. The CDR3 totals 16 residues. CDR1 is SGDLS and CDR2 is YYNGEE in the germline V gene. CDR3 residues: CASSVGSTQPNEKLFF. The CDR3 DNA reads TGTGCCAGCAGCGTAGGCTCGACACAACCTAATGAAAAACTGTTTTTT. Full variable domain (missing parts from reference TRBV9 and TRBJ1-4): DSGVTQTPKHLITATGQRVTLRCSPRSGDLSVYWYQQSLDQGLQFLIQYYNGEERAKGNILERFSAQQFPDLHSELNLSSLELGDSALYFCASSVGSTQPNEKLFFGSGTQLSVL.

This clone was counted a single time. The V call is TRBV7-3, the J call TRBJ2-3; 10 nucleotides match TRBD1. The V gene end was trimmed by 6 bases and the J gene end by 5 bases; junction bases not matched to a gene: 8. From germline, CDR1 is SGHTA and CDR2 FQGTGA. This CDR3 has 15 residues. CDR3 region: CASSRQGAGVDTQYF. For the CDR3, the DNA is TGTGCCAGCAGTCGACAGGGGGCAGGGGTAGATACGCAGTATTTT.

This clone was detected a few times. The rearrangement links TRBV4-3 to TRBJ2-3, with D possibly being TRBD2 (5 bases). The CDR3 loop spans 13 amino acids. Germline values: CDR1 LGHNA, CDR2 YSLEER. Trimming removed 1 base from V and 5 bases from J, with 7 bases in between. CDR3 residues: CASSQVRGDTQYF. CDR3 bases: TGCGCCAGCAGCCAAGTACGGGGAGATACGCAGTATTTT.

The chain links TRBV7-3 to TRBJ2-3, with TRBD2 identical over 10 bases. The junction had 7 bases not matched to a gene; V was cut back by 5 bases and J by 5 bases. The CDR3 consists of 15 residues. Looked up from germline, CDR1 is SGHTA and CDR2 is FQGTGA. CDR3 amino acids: CASSKLAGVGDTQYF. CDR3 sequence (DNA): TGTGCCAGCAGCAAGCTAGCGGGGGTTGGAGATACGCAGTATTTT.

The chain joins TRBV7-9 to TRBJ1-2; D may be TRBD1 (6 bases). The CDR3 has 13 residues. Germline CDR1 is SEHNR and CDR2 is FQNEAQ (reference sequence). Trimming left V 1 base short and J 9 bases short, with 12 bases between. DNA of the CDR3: TGTGCCAGCAGCTTAGAGGCAGGGGAGAGCTACACCTTC. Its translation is CASSLEAGESYTF.

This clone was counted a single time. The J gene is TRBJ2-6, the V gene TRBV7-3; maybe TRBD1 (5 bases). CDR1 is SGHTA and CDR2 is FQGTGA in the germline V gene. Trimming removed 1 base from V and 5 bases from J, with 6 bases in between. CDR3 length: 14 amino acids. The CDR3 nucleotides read TGTGCCAGCAGCTTAAGGGGCAGGGCCAACGTCCTGACTTTC. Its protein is CASSLRGRANVLTF. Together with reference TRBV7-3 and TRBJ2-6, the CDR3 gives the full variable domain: GAGVSQTPSNKVTEKGKYVELRCDPISGHTALYWYRQSLGQGPEFLIYFQGTGAADDSGLPNDRFFAVRPEGSVSTLKIQRTERGDSAVYLCASSLRGRANVLTFGAGSRLTVL.

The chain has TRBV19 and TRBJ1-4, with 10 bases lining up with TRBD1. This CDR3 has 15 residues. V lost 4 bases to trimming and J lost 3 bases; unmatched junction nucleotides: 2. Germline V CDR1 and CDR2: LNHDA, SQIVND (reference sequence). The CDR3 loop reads CASSTGTGANEKLFF. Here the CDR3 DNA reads TGTGCCAGTAGTACCGGGACAGGGGCTAATGAAAAACTGTTTTTT.